This is a list of T cell receptor beta chains from one sample in a study of cytomegalovirus exposure and HLA in healthy donors. Measured with immunoSEQ multiplex PCR; TCRdb has only the in-frame clones, and not every one. Of 75,000 to 90,000 clones in the sample, roughly a tenth are singletons; the top ten hold about 24%. Input material: PBMCs. These receptors all come from a man aged 55 to 70 in good health and CMV-seropositive. Both conserved end residues are trimmed from each CDR3. D genes are given only for firm matches. Clone size appears in some rows only: once, few, many, or a class for an expanded clone.

V: TRBV7-3
J: TRBJ2-6
D: TRBD1
size: .
CDR3: ASSLEGASGANVLT

V: TRBV19
J: TRBJ2-1
D: TRBD2
size: .
CDR3: ASSISGIGNEQF

V: TRBV9
J: TRBJ2-2
D: TRBD2
size: few
CDR3: ASSGLGGGTGELF

V: TRBV28
J: TRBJ1-1
D: TRBD1
size: .
CDR3: ASSPDRDYTEAF

V: TRBV28
J: TRBJ2-3
D: .
size: few
CDR3: ASSFIRNTDTQY

V: TRBV2
J: TRBJ2-3
D: .
size: .
CDR3: ASSRGLDTQY

V: TRBV7-2
J: TRBJ2-3
D: TRBD2
size: few
CDR3: ASSLSGGGTNTQY

V: TRBV19
J: TRBJ2-5
D: .
size: once
CDR3: ASTGAGETQY

V: TRBV30
J: TRBJ1-2
D: TRBD1
size: few
CDR3: AWSVRWDSDYGYT

V: TRBV28
J: TRBJ2-2
D: .
size: .
CDR3: ASTHDGRFTGELF

V: TRBV14
J: TRBJ1-5
D: .
size: few
CDR3: ASSRGRGQPQH

V: TRBV5-6
J: TRBJ1-5
D: .
size: .
CDR3: ASSFSLSNQPQH

V: TRBV6-1
J: TRBJ1-4
D: .
size: few
CDR3: ASSPRLSQLF

V: TRBV29-1
J: TRBJ2-1
D: TRBD2
size: few
CDR3: SVQLAGKGEQF

V: TRBV7-9
J: TRBJ1-1
D: .
size: .
CDR3: ASSLGGARNTEAF

V: TRBV5-5
J: TRBJ1-1
D: TRBD1
size: few
CDR3: ASSVDRGTEAF

V: TRBV4-1
J: TRBJ2-2
D: TRBD1
size: .
CDR3: ASSQGQGNTGELF

V: TRBV19
J: TRBJ1-5
D: .
size: few
CDR3: ASRVGADFSNQPQH

V: TRBV2
J: TRBJ1-1
D: .
size: few
CDR3: ASSSRGTYTEAF

V: TRBV5-4
J: TRBJ2-5
D: .
size: many
CDR3: ASSAEPETQY

V: TRBV6-5
J: TRBJ1-1
D: .
size: .
CDR3: ASRPNRENTEAF

V: TRBV21-1
J: TRBJ1-2
D: .
size: few
CDR3: ASSKVAGGLCYT

V: TRBV5-1
J: TRBJ2-1
D: .
size: few
CDR3: ASSGGAREQF

V: TRBV5-4
J: TRBJ2-7
D: .
size: few
CDR3: ASSFFREDEQY

V: TRBV29-1
J: TRBJ2-2
D: TRBD2
size: .
CDR3: SAALAGGPFGELF

V: TRBV7-2
J: TRBJ2-5
D: TRBD1
size: .
CDR3: ASSGQVGPGETQY

V: TRBV27
J: TRBJ2-7
D: TRBD1
size: .
CDR3: ASSFSAGTGAEQY

V: TRBV2
J: TRBJ2-6
D: .
size: few
CDR3: ASLEGSGANVLT

V: TRBV5-3
J: TRBJ1-2
D: TRBD1
size: few
CDR3: ARRGGWNGYT

V: TRBV25-1
J: TRBJ1-3
D: TRBD1
size: few
CDR3: ASKETGGTTLSGNTIY

V: TRBV5-1
J: TRBJ2-1
D: .
size: .
CDR3: ASSSERANEQF

V: TRBV9
J: TRBJ1-2
D: .
size: .
CDR3: ASSVGGRGYT

V: TRBV6-5
J: TRBJ1-1
D: .
size: few
CDR3: ASSYSAAPQGTEAF

V: TRBV28
J: TRBJ2-5
D: TRBD2
size: few
CDR3: ASTPQAIGGGHKETQY

V: TRBV6-6
J: TRBJ2-1
D: .
size: .
CDR3: ASRPGGQPYNEQF

V: TRBV2
J: TRBJ1-4
D: .
size: few
CDR3: ASLQGNAAEKLF

V: TRBV30
J: TRBJ2-7
D: TRBD2
size: few
CDR3: AWKRGTYEQY

V: TRBV10-3
J: TRBJ2-3
D: .
size: .
CDR3: AISDSADTQY

V: TRBV4-1
J: TRBJ2-1
D: TRBD2
size: .
CDR3: ASRLTSGKGNEQF

V: TRBV30
J: TRBJ2-5
D: .
size: few
CDR3: AWSPHTREETQY

V: TRBV19
J: TRBJ2-5
D: TRBD2
size: .
CDR3: ASRTSGQETQY

V: TRBV4-1
J: TRBJ1-3
D: .
size: few
CDR3: ASSQDKLPRAGNTIY